What follows describes a single T cell receptor (beta chain). Its target is unknown. The data originate from a study of OX40 agonist ivuxolimab in advanced cancers. Notes on the study in general: Both blood CD4+ and CD8+ T cells showed clonal growth by week 6 at 0.1 to 3.0 mg/kg. Mean expanded clone counts were higher in CD8+ than CD4+ T cells.

The assay was immunoSEQ multiplex PCR, and TCRdb's table has in-frame clones only and misses some. This table holds some 27,000 clones, about 80% found once. This clonotype was obtained from an adult with an advanced solid tumor such as melanoma, head and neck, liver or kidney cancer. Sequences were derived from CD4+ or CD8+ T cells sorted from blood, sampled in a trial of the OX40 agonist ivuxolimab.

CDR3 region: CASSSYRGGGNTIYF. The CDR3 DNA sequence: TGTGCCAGTAGTAGCTACAGGGGTGGCGGAAACACCATATATTTT. The chain links TRBV19 to TRBJ1-3; 7 bases are shared with TRBD1. In germline, CDR1 is LNHDA, CDR2 SQIVND (reference sequence). The trim removed 4 bases at V and 4 bases at J, leaving 7 bases unmatched. CDR3 size: 15 residues. Using reference TRBV19 and TRBJ1-3 for the parts outside the CDR3, the full variable domain is DGGITQSPKYLFRKEGQNVTLSCEQNLNHDAMYWYRQDPGQGLRLIYYSQIVNDFQKGDIAEGYSVSREKKESFPLTVTSAQKNPTAFYLCASSSYRGGGNTIYFGEGSWLTVV.